The 18 T cell receptor beta chains below come from one sample, sequenced in a study of blood T cells in healthy people across ages. A second PCR of roughly 7 to 11 cycles used a sample-barcoded 5' primer and a J-beta primer mix. TCRdb passed the 5' RACE reads through MiXCR, listing each CDR3 protein once. The sample includes 630,000 or so distinct CDR3 sequences, approximately 30% of them seen just once. Sequenced: blood. These TCRs come from an elderly woman in good health.

The V call is TRBV7-9, the J call TRBJ1-4, with a possible D match to TRBD1 (5 bases). V dropped 5 bases and J dropped 8 bases, with 24 bases sitting between them. This CDR3 region has 17 residues. Germline loops: CDR1 SEHNR, CDR2 FQNEAQ (reference sequence). The CDR3 here is CASSPSRQGALKEKLFF. The CDR3 DNA follows: TGTGCCAGCAGCCCCAGCCGTCAGGGAGCCTTAAAGGAAAAACTGTTTTTT.

The gene calls are TRBV12-3 or TRBV12-4 and TRBJ2-3, with 9 bases that match TRBD1. The CDR3 spans 14 residues. With V trimmed by 7 bases and J by 5 bases, 7 bases remained unmatched. In nucleotides, the CDR3 is TGTGCCAGCAATAAACAGGGGGCAGGAGATACGCAGTATTTT. Its translation: CASNKQGAGDTQYF.

The gene calls are TRBV9 and TRBJ2-7; possibly TRBD1 for D (5 bases). The CDR3 runs 15 residues. Germline lookup yields CDR1 SGDLS and CDR2 YYNGEE. V gave up 0 bases and J gave up 7 bases, with 17 bases separating them. The CDR3 sequence is CASSVDLRQDNEQYF. In DNA, the CDR3 is TGTGCCAGCAGCGTAGATTTAAGGCAGGACAATGAGCAGTACTTC.

There are a few counts of this clonotype. The chain has TRBV28 and TRBJ1-5; D is undetermined. V lost 4 bases, J lost 6 bases, and 10 bases lay in between. CDR1 is MDHEN, CDR2 SYDVKM, per germline. The CDR3 extends over 13 amino acids. The CDR3 nucleotides read TGTGCCAGCAGTTACGGGGTGGGTCAGCCCCAGCATTTT. Translating gives CASSYGVGQPQHF.

The chain is built from TRBV7-3 and TRBJ1-2, with 8 bases that match TRBD1. Germline lookup yields CDR1 SGHTA and CDR2 FQGTGA. Trimming at V came to 5 bases and at J to 1 base, leaving 15 bases not matched to a gene. The CDR3 extends over 18 amino acids. In nucleotides, the CDR3 is TGTGCCAGCAGCGCCACACCGGGACAGGTTAGAGTTAACTATGGCTACACCTTC. Protein product: CASSATPGQVRVNYGYTF.

The genes are TRBV5-1 and TRBJ2-5; 7 bases line up with TRBD2. This CDR3 has 17 residues. Trimming took 4 bases from V and 2 from J; bases not matched to a gene: 14. The V gene's germline CDR1 is SGHRS and CDR2 YFSETQ. The chain's CDR3 is CASSVRPSGTTQETQYF. CDR3 in DNA: TGCGCCAGCAGCGTTAGACCTTCCGGGACTACACAAGAGACCCAGTACTTC.

The sample holds many counts of this clonotype. The genes are TRBV15 and TRBJ2-3; D gene ambiguous. Trimming shortened V by 0 bases and J by 9 bases, and 10 bases separated the two germline ends. The CDR3 spans 13 residues. Germline CDR1 reads LNHNV; CDR2 reads YYDKDF (reference sequence). The CDR3 loop is CATSREVANTQYF. Written as DNA, the CDR3 is TGTGCCACCAGCAGAGAAGTGGCAAACACGCAGTATTTT.

This clonotype was recorded many times. The chain employs TRBV20-1 and TRBJ2-5; no definite D call. The length of the CDR3 is 15 residues. With 0 bases removed from V and 1 base from J, the gap between germline ends came to 12 bases. Germline V gene data show CDR1 as DFQATT and CDR2 as SNEGSKA (reference sequence). CDR3 residues: CSARDFSRLQETQYF. CDR3 DNA sequence: TGCAGTGCTAGAGATTTCTCCAGGCTCCAAGAGACCCAGTACTTC.

This clonotype appeared many times. The chain joins TRBV7-2 to TRBJ2-2; either TRBD1 or TRBD2 may supply D (5 bases each). The CDR3 runs 14 residues. Germline CDR1 is SGHTA and CDR2 is FQGNSA. Trimming cost V 6 bases and J 0 bases, with 8 bases left between them. In DNA form, the CDR3 reads TGTGCCAGCAGAGGGACGGCGAACACCGGGGAGCTGTTTTTT. Protein sequence: CASRGTANTGELFF.

The rearrangement joins TRBV24-1 to TRBJ1-2, with D perhaps matching TRBD1 (5 bases). The ends were cut back, 7 bases at V and 8 bases at J, with 16 bases in the middle. CDR3 length equals 13 residues. Looked up from germline, CDR1 is KGHDR and CDR2 is SFDVKD. The CDR3 here is CATSDNRPRGYTF. Written as DNA, the CDR3 is TGTGCCACCAGCGACAACAGGCCCAGGGGCTACACCTTC.

This clonotype has at least ten counts. The CDR3 loop is CASRGLALATDTQYF. The CDR3 nucleotides read TGTGCCAGCAGGGGACTAGCGCTCGCCACAGATACGCAGTATTTT. The V and J genes are TRBV2 and TRBJ2-3; 10 nucleotides align to TRBD2. The CDR3 is made up of 15 amino acids. Germline V CDR1 and CDR2: SNHLY, FYNNEI. V was clipped by 6 bases and J by 2 bases; unmatched bases: 5.

This clonotype was seen ten or more times. CDR3 in DNA: TGTGCCAGCAGCTCCCAAGCAGGGGCGGCCTACAATGAGCAGTTCTTC. Translated, it gives CASSSQAGAAYNEQFF. The rearrangement uses TRBV7-9 and TRBJ2-1; maybe TRBD1 (6 bases). Trimming stripped 4 bases from V and 2 bases from J, with 15 bases between. The CDR3 loop spans 16 amino acids. Germline values: CDR1 SEHNR, CDR2 FQNEAQ (reference sequence).

This chain uses TRBV12-5 with TRBJ2-1; 11 bases are a match to TRBD2. V shed 5 bases and J 6 bases; nucleotides not matched to a gene: 6. Germline values: CDR1 LGHNT, CDR2 FRNRAP. CDR3 length: 15 residues. The CDR3 DNA is TGTGCTAGTGGTGCCGGGACTAGCGGTTCCAATGAGCAGTTCTTC. Encoded protein: CASGAGTSGSNEQFF. The full variable domain, its missing parts supplied by reference TRBV12-5 and TRBJ2-1, is DARVTQTPRHKVTEMGQEVTMRCQPILGHNTVFWYRQTMMQGLELLAYFRNRAPLDDSGMPKDRFSAEMPDATLATLKIQPSEPRDSAVYFCASGAGTSGSNEQFFGPGTRLTVL.

This clonotype has more than one count but fewer than ten. Being one base from a much bigger clone, this may be a read error. The chain combines TRBV6-1 with TRBJ2-7; D possibly corresponds to TRBD2 (5 bases). Germline lookup yields CDR1 MNHNS and CDR2 SASEGT. The CDR3 runs 13 residues. V was clipped by 6 bases and J by 7 bases, with 16 bases between them. Written as DNA, the CDR3 is TGTGCCAGCAGATGGCTACTAGTCGGTGAGCAGTACTTC. Translated, it gives CASRWLLVGEQYF.

This clonotype has ten or more counts. The chain recombines TRBV7-2 with TRBJ1-1, with 7 nucleotides matching TRBD1. CDR3 length: 14 amino acids. Trimming at V came to 5 bases and at J to 4 bases, leaving 7 bases not matched to a gene. Germline lookup yields CDR1 SGHTA and CDR2 FQGNSA. As DNA, the CDR3 is TGTGCCAGCAGCGACAGGGTTGGGGCCACTGAAGCTTTCTTT. Encoded protein: CASSDRVGATEAFF.

This chain uses TRBV3-1 with TRBJ2-1; 9 bases fit TRBD1. Germline CDR1 is LGHDT and CDR2 is YNNKEL (reference sequence). The V and J ends lost 3 bases and 7 bases, in that order; junction bases with no gene match: 10. The CDR3 loop spans 16 amino acids. CDR3 in DNA: TGTGCCAGCAGCCAGGGACAGGGAAGTTTACAAAATGAGCAGTTCTTC. Amino acids: CASSQGQGSLQNEQFF.

In its sample, this clonotype was seen many times. CDR3 amino acids: CASSSQRSGASNQPQHF. In DNA form, the CDR3 reads TGTGCCAGCAGCTCGCAGAGGTCAGGGGCTAGCAATCAGCCCCAGCATTTT. The chain couples TRBV7-8 to TRBJ1-5; perhaps TRBD1 as D (6 bases). CDR3 length equals 17 residues. Deletions cut 4 bases from V and 0 bases from J, with 16 bases between. Per the germline V gene, CDR1 is SGHVS and CDR2 is FQNEAQ.

This chain uses TRBV7-7 with TRBJ2-7, with D uncertain. CDR1 is SSHAT, CDR2 FNYEAQ, per germline (reference sequence). V was pared by 3 bases and J by 5 bases, with 11 bases between. CDR3 length equals 13 residues. The DNA for the CDR3 is TGTGCCAGCAGCTTGGTCGTGGGCCACGAGCAGTACTTC. Protein product: CASSLVVGHEQYF.